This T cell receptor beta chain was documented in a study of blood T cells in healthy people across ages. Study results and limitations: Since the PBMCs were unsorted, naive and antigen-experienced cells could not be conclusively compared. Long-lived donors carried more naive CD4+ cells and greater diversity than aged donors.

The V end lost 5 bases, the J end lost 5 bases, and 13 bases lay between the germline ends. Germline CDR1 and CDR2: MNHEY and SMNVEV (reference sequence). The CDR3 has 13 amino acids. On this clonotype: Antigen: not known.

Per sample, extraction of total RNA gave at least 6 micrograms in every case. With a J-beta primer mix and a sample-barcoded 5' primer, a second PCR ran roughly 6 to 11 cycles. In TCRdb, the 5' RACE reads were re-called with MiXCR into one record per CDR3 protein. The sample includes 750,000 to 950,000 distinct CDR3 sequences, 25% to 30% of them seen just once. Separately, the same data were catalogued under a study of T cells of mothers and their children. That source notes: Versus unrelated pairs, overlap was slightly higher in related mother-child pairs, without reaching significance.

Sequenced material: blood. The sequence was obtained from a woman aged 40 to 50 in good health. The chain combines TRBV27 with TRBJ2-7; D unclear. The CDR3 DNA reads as TGTGCCAGCAGTCTAACAGCGACCGACGAGCAGTACTTC. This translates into CASSLTATDEQYF.